The rows below give T cell receptor beta chains drawn from one sample of a study. The protocol was immunoSEQ multiplex PCR, while the TCRdb copy is restricted to in-frame clones and leaves out a portion. The sample records 60,000 to 75,000 clones, 85% to 95% being singletons. Material: PBMCs. These receptors were taken from a man aged 35-49 years with rheumatoid arthritis. The CDR3 runs from the conserved cysteine through the conserved F or W. D genes are given only for firm matches. Not all rows give a size; the values are once, few, many and, for expanded clones, a class.

CDR3nt: TGTGCCAGCAGTGAAGGGGGACTAACGGCGTATACGCAGTATTTT
CDR3aa: CASSEGGLTAYTQYF
abundance: once
len: 15
v_gene: TRBV2
d_gene: TRBD2
j_gene: TRBJ2-3

CDR3nt: TGTGCCAGCAGCCCTACGGGCAGCCAGAACACTGAAGCTTTCTTT
CDR3aa: CASSPTGSQNTEAFF
abundance: .
len: 15
v_gene: TRBV5-4
d_gene: .
j_gene: TRBJ1-1

CDR3nt: TGTGCCAGCAGCTACAATGGGGCTATCTCCTACGAGCAGTACTTC
CDR3aa: CASSYNGAISYEQYF
abundance: .
len: 15
v_gene: TRBV7-2
d_gene: .
j_gene: TRBJ2-7

CDR3nt: TGTGCCAGTAGTCCCCGGGGGGGGACCCAGCATTTT
CDR3aa: CASSPRGGTQHF
abundance: .
len: 12
v_gene: TRBV19
d_gene: .
j_gene: TRBJ1-5

CDR3nt: TGTGCCAGCAGCCGTCGGTCGTCAACCGGGCCTGCCAACACTGAAGCTTTCTTT
CDR3aa: CASSRRSSTGPANTEAFF
abundance: .
len: 18
v_gene: TRBV5-4
d_gene: .
j_gene: TRBJ1-1

CDR3nt: TGTGCCAGCAGCCTCTGGGGCGCGAATCAGCCCCAGCATTTT
CDR3aa: CASSLWGANQPQHF
abundance: .
len: 14
v_gene: TRBV27
d_gene: .
j_gene: TRBJ1-5

CDR3nt: TGTGCCAGCAGTCCCGGGACTAGCGGGATTACGCAGTATTTT
CDR3aa: CASSPGTSGITQYF
abundance: .
len: 14
v_gene: TRBV27
d_gene: TRBD2
j_gene: TRBJ2-3

CDR3nt: TGTGCCAGCACCGCCCTAGGGACAGGGGAGCTGTTTTTT
CDR3aa: CASTALGTGELFF
abundance: .
len: 13
v_gene: TRBV12-3/TRBV12-4
d_gene: .
j_gene: TRBJ2-2

CDR3nt: TGTGCCAGCAGCTACACTAGCGGGAGGAACACCGGGGAGCTGTTTTTT
CDR3aa: CASSYTSGRNTGELFF
abundance: .
len: 16
v_gene: TRBV7-3
d_gene: TRBD2
j_gene: TRBJ2-2

CDR3nt: TGTGCCTGGAATGATCGGGGACAGGGGTCCCTCCTAGCCAAAAACATTCAGTACTTC
CDR3aa: CAWNDRGQGSLLAKNIQYF
abundance: few
len: 19
v_gene: TRBV30
d_gene: TRBD1
j_gene: TRBJ2-4

CDR3nt: TGCGCCAGCAGCCAAGATCACGCTAACTATGGCTACACCTTC
CDR3aa: CASSQDHANYGYTF
abundance: .
len: 14
v_gene: TRBV5-1
d_gene: .
j_gene: TRBJ1-2

CDR3nt: TGTGCCAGCAGCCGAAACGGGGGGAGCGGCCACAATGAGCAGTTCTTC
CDR3aa: CASSRNGGSGHNEQFF
abundance: .
len: 16
v_gene: TRBV27
d_gene: TRBD2
j_gene: TRBJ2-1

CDR3nt: TGTGCCAGCAGGACCGACAGGGCTATCACCGGGGAGCTGTTTTTT
CDR3aa: CASRTDRAITGELFF
abundance: .
len: 15
v_gene: TRBV28
d_gene: TRBD1
j_gene: TRBJ2-2

CDR3nt: TGTGCCAGCAGCTTAGGCCCACAGTATGAAAAACTGTTTTTT
CDR3aa: CASSLGPQYEKLFF
abundance: .
len: 14
v_gene: TRBV7-2
d_gene: .
j_gene: TRBJ1-4

CDR3nt: TGTGCCAGCAGTGAATCGGGCAGGGGGGAGACCCAGTACTTC
CDR3aa: CASSESGRGETQYF
abundance: .
len: 14
v_gene: TRBV6-1
d_gene: TRBD1
j_gene: TRBJ2-5

CDR3nt: TGTGCCAGCACCAAAACGGGTAATTCACCCCTCCACTTT
CDR3aa: CASTKTGNSPLHF
abundance: few
len: 13
v_gene: TRBV11-2
d_gene: .
j_gene: TRBJ1-6

CDR3nt: TGTGCCAGCAGCGTAGGGCTCGCTAGCACAGATACGCAGTATTTT
CDR3aa: CASSVGLASTDTQYF
abundance: .
len: 15
v_gene: TRBV9
d_gene: .
j_gene: TRBJ2-3

CDR3nt: TGTGCCAGCAGCATGGGAAGCGGGGGGACCTACGAGCAGTACTTC
CDR3aa: CASSMGSGGTYEQYF
abundance: .
len: 15
v_gene: TRBV7-3
d_gene: TRBD2
j_gene: TRBJ2-7

CDR3nt: TGTGCCAGCAGCCAAGTAGCCGGTCAGGGCACGAACACTGAAGCTTTCTTT
CDR3aa: CASSQVAGQGTNTEAFF
abundance: once
len: 17
v_gene: TRBV7-2
d_gene: .
j_gene: TRBJ1-1

CDR3nt: TGTGCCAGCAGCCACGGGACAGGGAAGGCACCCCTCCACTTT
CDR3aa: CASSHGTGKAPLHF
abundance: .
len: 14
v_gene: TRBV3-1/TRBV3-2
d_gene: TRBD1
j_gene: TRBJ1-6

CDR3nt: TGTGCCAGTAGTATAGCGGCAGGATATAGCAATCAGCCCCAGCATTTT
CDR3aa: CASSIAAGYSNQPQHF
abundance: .
len: 16
v_gene: TRBV19
d_gene: .
j_gene: TRBJ1-5

CDR3nt: TGCGCCAGCAGCTTTCTAGCGGGGGGTAGCACAGATACGCAGTATTTT
CDR3aa: CASSFLAGGSTDTQYF
abundance: .
len: 16
v_gene: TRBV5-1
d_gene: TRBD2
j_gene: TRBJ2-3

CDR3nt: TGTGCCAGCAGCCAACTTGGGACCGGGGAGCTGTTTTTT
CDR3aa: CASSQLGTGELFF
abundance: once
len: 13
v_gene: TRBV3-1/TRBV3-2
d_gene: .
j_gene: TRBJ2-2

CDR3nt: TGTGCCAGCAGTCGGGACGCAAGATCAAATGAGCAGTTCTTC
CDR3aa: CASSRDARSNEQFF
abundance: few
len: 14
v_gene: TRBV27
d_gene: .
j_gene: TRBJ2-1

CDR3nt: TGTGCCAGCAGCCGATTGGACGCGGGGACCTACGAGCAGTACTTC
CDR3aa: CASSRLDAGTYEQYF
abundance: once
len: 15
v_gene: TRBV7-6
d_gene: .
j_gene: TRBJ2-7

CDR3nt: TGCGCCAGCAGCCCGCCGACAGGGCGAGGCTACACCTTC
CDR3aa: CASSPPTGRGYTF
abundance: .
len: 13
v_gene: TRBV4-1
d_gene: TRBD1
j_gene: TRBJ1-2

CDR3nt: TGTGCCAGCAAGCCGGACTGGAGCTCCTACGAGCAGTACTTC
CDR3aa: CASKPDWSSYEQYF
abundance: .
len: 14
v_gene: TRBV19
d_gene: .
j_gene: TRBJ2-7

CDR3nt: TGTGCCAGCAGTTACTATGGGACAGGGGCTGGCTACACCTTC
CDR3aa: CASSYYGTGAGYTF
abundance: .
len: 14
v_gene: TRBV6-5
d_gene: TRBD1
j_gene: TRBJ1-2

CDR3nt: TGTGCCAGCTCACCCAGGGGCCGGGAGGACTACACCTTC
CDR3aa: CASSPRGREDYTF
abundance: .
len: 13
v_gene: TRBV18
d_gene: .
j_gene: TRBJ1-2

CDR3nt: TGCGCCAGCAGTGGGGGACAGGGCCTGAGAGAGACCAAAAACATTCAGTACTTC
CDR3aa: CASSGGQGLRETKNIQYF
abundance: .
len: 18
v_gene: TRBV10-1
d_gene: TRBD1
j_gene: TRBJ2-4

CDR3nt: TGTGCCAGCAGCTACGGACAGGTGAATGAAGCTTTCTTT
CDR3aa: CASSYGQVNEAFF
abundance: .
len: 13
v_gene: TRBV7-9
d_gene: TRBD1
j_gene: TRBJ1-1

CDR3nt: TGCGCCAGCAGCCTAACCAGCGGGGAGCCCCAGCATTTT
CDR3aa: CASSLTSGEPQHF
abundance: .
len: 13
v_gene: TRBV4-1
d_gene: .
j_gene: TRBJ1-5

CDR3nt: TGTGCCAGCAGCCACCTCAGAGCCAGGGGGAGCTCCTATAATTCACCCCTCCACTTT
CDR3aa: CASSHLRARGSSYNSPLHF
abundance: .
len: 19
v_gene: TRBV11-2
d_gene: TRBD1
j_gene: TRBJ1-6

CDR3nt: TGTGCCAGCAGATGGCCAGGGGGCACTGAAGCTTTCTTT
CDR3aa: CASRWPGGTEAFF
abundance: few
len: 13
v_gene: TRBV6-5
d_gene: TRBD1
j_gene: TRBJ1-1

CDR3nt: TGTGCCAGCAGCCAATCAACGACAGACTCGAACACCGGGGAGCTGTTTTTT
CDR3aa: CASSQSTTDSNTGELFF
abundance: .
len: 17
v_gene: TRBV9
d_gene: .
j_gene: TRBJ2-2

CDR3nt: TGTGCCAGCTCACCACCGAGTGGGACCAAAAACATTCAGTACTTC
CDR3aa: CASSPPSGTKNIQYF
abundance: .
len: 15
v_gene: TRBV18
d_gene: .
j_gene: TRBJ2-4

CDR3nt: TGTGCCAGCAGCCCCGGGTCAAGGTCCTACAATGAGCAGTTCTTC
CDR3aa: CASSPGSRSYNEQFF
abundance: .
len: 15
v_gene: TRBV9
d_gene: .
j_gene: TRBJ2-1

CDR3nt: TGTGCCAGCAGTTACCTCTTGGGCTCTGGGGCCAACGTCCTGACTTTC
CDR3aa: CASSYLLGSGANVLTF
abundance: .
len: 16
v_gene: TRBV6-2/TRBV6-3
d_gene: .
j_gene: TRBJ2-6

CDR3nt: TGTGCCAGCAGTTCCTCAGGGGCAACTAATGAAAAACTGTTTTTT
CDR3aa: CASSSSGATNEKLFF
abundance: .
len: 15
v_gene: TRBV27
d_gene: .
j_gene: TRBJ1-4

CDR3nt: TGTGCCAGCAGCAGCGGACAGGGACGGGATGGAAACACCATATATTTT
CDR3aa: CASSSGQGRDGNTIYF
abundance: .
len: 16
v_gene: TRBV7-9
d_gene: TRBD1
j_gene: TRBJ1-3

CDR3nt: TGTGCCAGCAGTGAAGGTGATTTGGGAGTTAGCAATCAGCCCCAGCATTTT
CDR3aa: CASSEGDLGVSNQPQHF
abundance: .
len: 17
v_gene: TRBV6-1
d_gene: .
j_gene: TRBJ1-5

CDR3nt: TGTGCCAGCAGCGCCCAGACAGGGGACTCACCCCTCCACTTT
CDR3aa: CASSAQTGDSPLHF
abundance: .
len: 14
v_gene: TRBV7-9
d_gene: TRBD1
j_gene: TRBJ1-6

CDR3nt: TGCGCCAGCAGCCCGGGACTAGCGGGCACAGATACGCAGTATTTT
CDR3aa: CASSPGLAGTDTQYF
abundance: .
len: 15
v_gene: TRBV4-1
d_gene: TRBD2
j_gene: TRBJ2-3

CDR3nt: TGTGCCTGGAAAAAAAGTAGCACGGGTAACACTGAAGCTTTCTTT
CDR3aa: CAWKKSSTGNTEAFF
abundance: .
len: 15
v_gene: TRBV30
d_gene: .
j_gene: TRBJ1-1

CDR3nt: TGTGCCTGGACTCGGACGGGGGCCAACGTCCTGACTTTC
CDR3aa: CAWTRTGANVLTF
abundance: .
len: 13
v_gene: TRBV30
d_gene: .
j_gene: TRBJ2-6

CDR3nt: TGTGCCAGCAACCCCGACAGGGGTCTCGAGCAGTACTTC
CDR3aa: CASNPDRGLEQYF
abundance: .
len: 13
v_gene: TRBV6-2/TRBV6-3
d_gene: TRBD1
j_gene: TRBJ2-7

CDR3nt: TGTGCCAGCACCATCCGGGGAGGGGGTCGGCCCTACGAGCAGTACTTC
CDR3aa: CASTIRGGGRPYEQYF
abundance: .
len: 16
v_gene: TRBV28
d_gene: .
j_gene: TRBJ2-7

CDR3nt: TGTGCCACCAGCAGAGATTGGGGTGGGGCAGATACGCAGTATTTT
CDR3aa: CATSRDWGGADTQYF
abundance: .
len: 15
v_gene: TRBV15
d_gene: .
j_gene: TRBJ2-3

CDR3nt: TGTGCCAGTAGCACAGGGGAGGTCCACGAGCAGTACTTC
CDR3aa: CASSTGEVHEQYF
abundance: .
len: 13
v_gene: TRBV19
d_gene: .
j_gene: TRBJ2-7

CDR3nt: TGTGCCAGCAGCACCACTAGCGGGGCCACAGATACGCAGTATTTT
CDR3aa: CASSTTSGATDTQYF
abundance: once
len: 15
v_gene: TRBV11-2
d_gene: TRBD2
j_gene: TRBJ2-3

CDR3nt: TGTGCCAGCTCACCCGCCGGGGCGGGATCGGGAGAGACCCAGTACTTC
CDR3aa: CASSPAGAGSGETQYF
abundance: once
len: 16
v_gene: TRBV18
d_gene: .
j_gene: TRBJ2-5

CDR3nt: TGTGCCAGCAGCCGGACAGGGGACTATGGCTACACCTTC
CDR3aa: CASSRTGDYGYTF
abundance: .
len: 13
v_gene: TRBV13
d_gene: TRBD1
j_gene: TRBJ1-2

CDR3nt: TGTGCCGGCGGGGTTTTAGATAATTCACCCCTCCACTTT
CDR3aa: CAGGVLDNSPLHF
abundance: .
len: 13
v_gene: TRBV2
d_gene: .
j_gene: TRBJ1-6

CDR3nt: TGTGCCATCAGTGAAGAGGGGGCTGCCTCCTACAATGAGCAGTTCTTC
CDR3aa: CAISEEGAASYNEQFF
abundance: .
len: 16
v_gene: TRBV10-3
d_gene: TRBD1
j_gene: TRBJ2-1